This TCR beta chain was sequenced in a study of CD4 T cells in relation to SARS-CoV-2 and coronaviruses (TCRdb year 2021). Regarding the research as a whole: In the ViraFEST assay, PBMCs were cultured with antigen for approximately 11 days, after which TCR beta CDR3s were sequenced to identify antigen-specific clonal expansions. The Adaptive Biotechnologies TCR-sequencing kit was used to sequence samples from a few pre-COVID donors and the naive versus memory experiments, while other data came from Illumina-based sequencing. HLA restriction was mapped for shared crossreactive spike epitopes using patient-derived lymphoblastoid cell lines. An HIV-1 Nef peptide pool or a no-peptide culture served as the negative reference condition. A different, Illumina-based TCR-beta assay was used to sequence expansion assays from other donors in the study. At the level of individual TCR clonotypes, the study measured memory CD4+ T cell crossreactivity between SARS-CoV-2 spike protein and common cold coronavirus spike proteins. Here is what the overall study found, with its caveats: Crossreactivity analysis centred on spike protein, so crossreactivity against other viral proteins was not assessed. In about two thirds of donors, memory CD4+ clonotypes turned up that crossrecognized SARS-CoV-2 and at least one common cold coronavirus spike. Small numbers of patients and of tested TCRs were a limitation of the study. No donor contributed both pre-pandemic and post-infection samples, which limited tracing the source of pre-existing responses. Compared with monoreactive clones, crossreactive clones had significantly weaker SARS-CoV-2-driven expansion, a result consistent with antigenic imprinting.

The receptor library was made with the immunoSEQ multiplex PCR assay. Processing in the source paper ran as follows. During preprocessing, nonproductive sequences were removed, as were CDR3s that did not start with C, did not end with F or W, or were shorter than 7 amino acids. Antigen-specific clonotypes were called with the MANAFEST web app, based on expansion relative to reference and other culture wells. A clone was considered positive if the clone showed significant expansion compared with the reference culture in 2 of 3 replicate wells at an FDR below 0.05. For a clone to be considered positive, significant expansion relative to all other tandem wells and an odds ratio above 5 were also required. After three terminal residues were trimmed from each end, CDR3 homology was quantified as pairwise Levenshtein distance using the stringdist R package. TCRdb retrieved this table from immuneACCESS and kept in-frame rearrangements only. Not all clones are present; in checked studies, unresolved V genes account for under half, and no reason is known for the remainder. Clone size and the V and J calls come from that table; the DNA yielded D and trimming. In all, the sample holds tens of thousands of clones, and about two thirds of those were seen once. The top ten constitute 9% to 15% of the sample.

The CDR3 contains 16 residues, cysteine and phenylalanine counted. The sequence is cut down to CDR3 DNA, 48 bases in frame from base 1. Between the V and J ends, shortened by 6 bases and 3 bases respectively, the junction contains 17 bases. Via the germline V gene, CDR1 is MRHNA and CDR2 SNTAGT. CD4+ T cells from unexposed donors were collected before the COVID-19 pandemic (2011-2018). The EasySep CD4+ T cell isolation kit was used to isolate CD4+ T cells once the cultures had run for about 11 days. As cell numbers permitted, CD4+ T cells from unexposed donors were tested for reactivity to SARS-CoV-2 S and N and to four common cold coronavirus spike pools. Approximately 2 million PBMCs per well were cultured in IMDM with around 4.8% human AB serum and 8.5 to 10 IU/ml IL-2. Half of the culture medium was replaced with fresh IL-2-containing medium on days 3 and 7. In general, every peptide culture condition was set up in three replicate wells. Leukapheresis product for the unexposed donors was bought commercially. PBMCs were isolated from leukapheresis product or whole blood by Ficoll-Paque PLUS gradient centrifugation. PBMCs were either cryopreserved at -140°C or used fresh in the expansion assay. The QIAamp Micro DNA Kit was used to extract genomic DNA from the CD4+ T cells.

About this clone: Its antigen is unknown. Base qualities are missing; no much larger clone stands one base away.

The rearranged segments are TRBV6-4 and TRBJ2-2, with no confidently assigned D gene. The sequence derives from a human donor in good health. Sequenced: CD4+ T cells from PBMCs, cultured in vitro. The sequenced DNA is TGTGCCAGCAGCCCTCGTGGGGTGCGTTACACCGGGGAGCTGTTTTTT. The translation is CASSPRGVRYTGELFF.